This T cell receptor (beta chain) appears in the sequencing data of a study of CXCR3-negative and CXCR3-positive naive CD8 T cells. The TRB libraries of cDNA were built by UMI-labeled 5' RACE. One entry per CDR3 protein, without DNA, is what TCRdb gives after re-calling the 5' RACE reads. Recorded for this sample: 35,000 to 55,000 distinct CDR3 sequences. This TCR came from a human donor in good health. Some clones in this sample may be carry-over from other donors' samples. Material for sequencing was naive CXCR3- CD8+ T cells from blood. Indicated subset: CD45RO-CCR7+CD27+CD95- naive CD8+ T cells lacking CXCR3 (TNR3-).

Here the CDR3 reads CASSLAASETYEQYF. The genes are TRBV7-9 and TRBJ2-7. Germline V CDR1 and CDR2: SEHNR, FQNEAQ (reference sequence). The CDR3 has 15 amino acids.